This T cell receptor beta chain was sequenced in a study of T cell repertoires in Merkel cell carcinoma (dated by TCRdb to between 2019 and 2020). Regarding the complete study: Patients who had received intralesional immunotherapy or systemic immune checkpoint blockade prior to the biopsy were excluded. The MCPyV-specific clonotypes were initially defined from expanded tumor-infiltrating lymphocytes through tetramer sorting, cloning and paired TCR sequencing. Inclusion required a diagnosis of MCPyV-positive Merkel cell carcinoma and successful in vitro expansion of tumor-infiltrating lymphocytes. Broader findings and caveats from the paper: Normal tissue biopsies were not studied.

Biopsy-confirmed MCPyV-positive Merkel cell carcinoma was present in the study subjects, and positive serum antibodies to T-antigen were found in every subject. Genomic DNA was extracted from six adjacent 10-micron frozen tumor sections without any cell sorting or culture. Roughly 5 x 5 x 5 mm of tumor biopsy tissue was frozen in optimal cutting temperature compound. In the frozen biopsy, scout sections stained with hematoxylin and eosin confirmed plenty of Merkel cell carcinoma along with infiltrating cells. This clone has more than one count but fewer than ten. Its antigen remains unidentified. The input lacks base qualities; no much larger clone sits a single base away. The immunoSEQ assay was used for TRB CDR3 sequencing and data processing of tumor genomic DNA. TCRdb took this table from immuneACCESS and kept in-frame rearrangements with V and J called. Such tables lack part of the clones; where checked against another copy, unresolved V genes explain under half of the gap, and the rest is unexplained. In this sample the table shows 15,000 or so clones, about four fifths of which occur a single time. The ten largest make up roughly 15% of the sample.

The sample consisted of tumor tissue. The clonotype comes from an adult with Merkel cell carcinoma.

The CDR3 region reads CATSRGPTGTGNQPQHF. Read as DNA, the sequence is TGTGCCACCAGCAGAGGTCCAACCGGGACAGGGAATCAGCCCCAGCATTTT. The chain is made from TRBV15 and TRBJ1-5, with TRBD1 identical over 9 junction bases. V and J are trimmed by 1 base and 4 bases, and the gene matches miss 8 bases of the junction. Inclusive of the bounding cysteine and phenylalanine, the CDR3 is 17 residues long. The read is trimmed to its CDR3 DNA, 51 bases read in frame from base 1. The germline V gene (reference sequence) sets CDR1 to LNHNV and CDR2 to YYDKDF.